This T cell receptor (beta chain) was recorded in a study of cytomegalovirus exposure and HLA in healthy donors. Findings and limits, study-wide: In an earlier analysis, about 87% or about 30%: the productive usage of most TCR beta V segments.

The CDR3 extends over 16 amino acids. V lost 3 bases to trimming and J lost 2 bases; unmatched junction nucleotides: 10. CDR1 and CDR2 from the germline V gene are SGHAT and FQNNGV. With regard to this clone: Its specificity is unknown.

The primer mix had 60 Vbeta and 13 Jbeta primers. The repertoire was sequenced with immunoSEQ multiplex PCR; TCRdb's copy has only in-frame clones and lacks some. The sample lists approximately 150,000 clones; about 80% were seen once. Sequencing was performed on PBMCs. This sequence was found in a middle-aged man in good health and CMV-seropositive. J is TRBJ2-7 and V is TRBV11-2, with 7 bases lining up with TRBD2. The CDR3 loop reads CASSLVGGGGAYEQYF. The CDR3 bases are TGTGCCAGCAGCTTGGTGGGGGGGGGAGGGGCCTACGAGCAGTACTTC.